This T cell receptor (beta chain) was documented in a study of T-cell memory formation after mild COVID-19. As for the study in general: TCR clusters largely stayed donor specific.

For this clonotype: What it binds is not known.

TCRdb itself ran the 5' RACE reads through MiXCR, one entry per CDR3 protein. The sample lists about 560,000 distinct CDR3 sequences; around 16% were seen once. Study results and limitations: A balance of CD4 and CD8 characterized clones contracting day 15 to 85, whereas later expanders leaned CD4+. Contracting CD4+ clones sat mainly in CM and EM; CD8+ in EMRA.

CDR1 SGHKS and CDR2 YYEKEE come from the germline V gene (reference sequence). The CDR3 is 13 amino acids. V gave up 0 bases and J gave up 2 bases, with 6 bases separating them. The chain employs TRBV5-5 and TRBJ2-7, with no clear D. The receptor was isolated from an adult woman who had mild COVID-19 (a few samples of this study predate the infection). Cell type and time point are not known. The source material was PBMCs or a T cell subset sorted from them (not recorded which). Here the CDR3 reads CASSLASTYEQYF. The CDR3, as DNA: TGTGCCAGCAGCTTGGCCTCTACCTACGAGCAGTACTTC.